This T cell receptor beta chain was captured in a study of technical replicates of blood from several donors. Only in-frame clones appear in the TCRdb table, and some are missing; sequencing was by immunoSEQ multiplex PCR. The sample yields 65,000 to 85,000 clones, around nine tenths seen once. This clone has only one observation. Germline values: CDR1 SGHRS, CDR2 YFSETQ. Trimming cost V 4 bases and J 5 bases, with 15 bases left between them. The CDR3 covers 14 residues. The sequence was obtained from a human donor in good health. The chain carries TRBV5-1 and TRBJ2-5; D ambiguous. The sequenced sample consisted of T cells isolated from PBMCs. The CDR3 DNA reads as TGCGCCAGCAGCCTGGTGGCGCCCGGGGAGACCCAGTACTTC. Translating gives CASSLVAPGETQYF.